This TCR beta chain emerged from a study of T cell responses to AZD1222 COVID-19 vaccine. Per the germline V gene, CDR1 is LNHDA and CDR2 is SQIVND (reference sequence). This CDR3 comprises 13 residues. Trimming removed 9 bases at V and 0 bases at J, with 6 bases between. The protocol was immunoSEQ multiplex PCR, while the TCRdb copy is restricted to in-frame clones and leaves out a portion. This sample has 150,000 to 200,000 clones; 85% to 90% occur once, and the top ten carry 20% to 30%. This material consisted of peripheral blood, taken 28 days after the second AZD1222 dose. The chain combines TRBV19 with TRBJ1-6; D not certain. This clonotype was sampled from an adult who received the AZD1222 COVID-19 vaccine. CDR3 bases: TGTGCCAGCCGAGGCTCCTATAATTCACCCCTCCACTTT. This codes for CASRGSYNSPLHF. Full variable domain (remainder filled in from reference TRBV19 and TRBJ1-6): DGGITQSPKYLFRKEGQNVTLSCEQNLNHDAMYWYRQDPGQGLRLIYYSQIVNDFQKGDIAEGYSVSREKKESFPLTVTSAQKNPTAFYLCASRGSYNSPLHFGNGTRLTVT.